Listed below are T cell receptor beta chains from one sample, sequenced in a study of blood T cell repertoires in COVID-19. The assay was immunoSEQ multiplex PCR, and TCRdb's table has in-frame clones only and misses some. This repertoire shows approximately 200,000 clones, less than 85% found once; its top ten account for roughly a sixth. Sequenced: PBMCs or T cells enriched from blood (not recorded which). The receptor set was obtained from a man aged 40-49 years who had recovered from COVID-19. Both conserved end residues are part of each CDR3. Fields, in order: clone size, V gene, J gene, D gene, CDR3 protein, CDR3 DNA. The D gene is left open where the match is weak. A row's size may be missing; if present it is once, few, many or a size class.

abundance: NA; v_gene: TRBV4-1; j_gene: TRBJ1-2; d_gene: NA; CDR3aa: CASSQGLTENYGYTF; CDR3nt: TGCGCCAGCAGCCAAGGTCTCACAGAGAACTATGGCTACACCTTC
abundance: few; v_gene: TRBV5-8; j_gene: TRBJ2-1; d_gene: TRBD2; CDR3aa: CASSLDGSGVGSDEQFF; CDR3nt: TGTGCCAGCAGCTTAGATGGTAGCGGGGTCGGGAGCGATGAGCAGTTCTTC
abundance: NA; v_gene: TRBV7-9; j_gene: TRBJ2-5; d_gene: TRBD2; CDR3aa: CASSLAILAGSQETQYF; CDR3nt: TGTGCCAGCAGCTTAGCTATACTAGCGGGGTCGCAAGAGACCCAGTACTTC
abundance: NA; v_gene: TRBV7-2; j_gene: TRBJ2-5; d_gene: NA; CDR3aa: CASSLSGKETQYF; CDR3nt: TGTGCCAGCAGCTTATCAGGGAAAGAGACCCAGTACTTC
abundance: NA; v_gene: TRBV24-1; j_gene: TRBJ1-1; d_gene: TRBD1; CDR3aa: CATRGTGKNTEAFF; CDR3nt: TGTGCCACCAGAGGGACAGGGAAGAACACTGAAGCTTTCTTT
abundance: NA; v_gene: TRBV12-3/TRBV12-4; j_gene: TRBJ2-7; d_gene: NA; CDR3aa: CASSLTSGEQYF; CDR3nt: TGTGCCAGCAGTCTTACCTCGGGGGAGCAGTACTTC
abundance: few; v_gene: TRBV20-1; j_gene: TRBJ1-2; d_gene: NA; CDR3aa: CSASPVPYGYTF; CDR3nt: TGCAGTGCTAGTCCGGTGCCCTATGGCTACACCTTC
abundance: NA; v_gene: TRBV6-5; j_gene: TRBJ1-5; d_gene: TRBD1; CDR3aa: CASSRQGRHQPQHF; CDR3nt: TGTGCCAGCAGCCGACAGGGGCGTCATCAGCCCCAGCATTTT
abundance: NA; v_gene: TRBV7-2; j_gene: TRBJ1-5; d_gene: TRBD1; CDR3aa: CASSLGTGSQPQHF; CDR3nt: TGTGCCAGCAGCTTAGGGACAGGGAGTCAGCCCCAGCATTTT
abundance: NA; v_gene: TRBV7-2; j_gene: TRBJ2-4; d_gene: TRBD1; CDR3aa: CASRDRVQNIQYF; CDR3nt: TGTGCCAGCAGGGACAGGGTCCAAAACATTCAGTACTTC
abundance: NA; v_gene: TRBV20-1; j_gene: TRBJ2-5; d_gene: TRBD2; CDR3aa: CSASRAGGPPKTQYF; CDR3nt: TGCAGTGCTAGTAGGGCGGGAGGGCCTCCAAAGACCCAGTACTTC
abundance: NA; v_gene: TRBV5-1; j_gene: TRBJ2-2; d_gene: TRBD1; CDR3aa: CASSTTGTGYTGELFF; CDR3nt: TGCGCCAGCAGCACCACCGGGACAGGGTACACCGGGGAGCTGTTTTTT
abundance: NA; v_gene: TRBV14; j_gene: TRBJ2-4; d_gene: TRBD2; CDR3aa: CASSPSGTIKTIQYF; CDR3nt: TGTGCCAGCAGTCCTAGCGGAACAATCAAAACCATTCAGTACTTC
abundance: NA; v_gene: TRBV28; j_gene: TRBJ1-2; d_gene: NA; CDR3aa: CASSLGVTGRYGYTF; CDR3nt: TGTGCCAGCAGTCTTGGGGTGACAGGACGGTATGGCTACACCTTC
abundance: NA; v_gene: TRBV28; j_gene: TRBJ1-5; d_gene: NA; CDR3aa: CASSAHTGDQPQHF; CDR3nt: TGTGCCAGCAGTGCCCACACGGGGGACCAGCCCCAGCATTTT
abundance: NA; v_gene: TRBV13; j_gene: TRBJ2-7; d_gene: NA; CDR3aa: CASSTSEGATYEQYF; CDR3nt: TGTGCCAGCAGCACCTCGGAGGGTGCCACCTACGAGCAGTACTTC
abundance: NA; v_gene: TRBV6-5; j_gene: TRBJ2-3; d_gene: NA; CDR3aa: CATRVGVWDTQYF; CDR3nt: TGTGCCACCAGGGTGGGAGTCTGGGATACGCAGTATTTT
abundance: NA; v_gene: TRBV19; j_gene: TRBJ2-3; d_gene: TRBD1; CDR3aa: CASRLTGPTDTQYF; CDR3nt: TGTGCCAGTAGGCTGACAGGGCCCACAGATACGCAGTATTTT
abundance: NA; v_gene: TRBV6-5; j_gene: TRBJ2-7; d_gene: NA; CDR3aa: CASSQNYRAGYEQYF; CDR3nt: TGTGCCAGCAGCCAGAACTACCGCGCGGGCTACGAGCAGTACTTC
abundance: NA; v_gene: TRBV18; j_gene: TRBJ2-5; d_gene: NA; CDR3aa: CASSPLRAGSETQYF; CDR3nt: TGTGCCAGCTCACCCCTACGTGCCGGGTCAGAGACCCAGTACTTC
abundance: NA; v_gene: TRBV5-6; j_gene: TRBJ2-3; d_gene: TRBD2; CDR3aa: CASSSGPSTDTQYF; CDR3nt: TGTGCCAGCAGTAGCGGGCCCAGCACAGATACGCAGTATTTT
abundance: NA; v_gene: TRBV6-6; j_gene: TRBJ2-7; d_gene: NA; CDR3aa: CASSLTPGIPPYEQYF; CDR3nt: TGTGCCAGCAGCCTAACCCCGGGAATTCCCCCCTACGAGCAGTACTTC
abundance: NA; v_gene: TRBV19; j_gene: TRBJ1-6; d_gene: TRBD1; CDR3aa: CASSSSTGGRSPLHF; CDR3nt: TGTGCCAGTAGTTCATCGACAGGGGGCCGGTCACCCCTCCACTTT
abundance: few; v_gene: TRBV3-1/TRBV3-2; j_gene: TRBJ2-2; d_gene: TRBD1; CDR3aa: CASSPGQTYTGELFF; CDR3nt: TGTGCCAGCAGCCCGGGACAGACATACACCGGGGAGCTGTTTTTT
abundance: NA; v_gene: TRBV30; j_gene: TRBJ1-3; d_gene: NA; CDR3aa: CAWSVNFGVVRYTIYF; CDR3nt: TGTGCCTGGAGTGTAAATTTCGGGGTGGTGCGATACACCATATATTTT
abundance: NA; v_gene: TRBV15; j_gene: TRBJ2-1; d_gene: TRBD2; CDR3aa: CATSLPGRGSYNEQFF; CDR3nt: TGTGCCACCAGCTTACCAGGGAGGGGCTCCTACAATGAGCAGTTCTTC
abundance: NA; v_gene: TRBV10-3; j_gene: TRBJ2-1; d_gene: NA; CDR3aa: CAISETETTYNEQFF; CDR3nt: TGTGCCATCAGTGAAACGGAGACGACCTACAATGAGCAGTTCTTC